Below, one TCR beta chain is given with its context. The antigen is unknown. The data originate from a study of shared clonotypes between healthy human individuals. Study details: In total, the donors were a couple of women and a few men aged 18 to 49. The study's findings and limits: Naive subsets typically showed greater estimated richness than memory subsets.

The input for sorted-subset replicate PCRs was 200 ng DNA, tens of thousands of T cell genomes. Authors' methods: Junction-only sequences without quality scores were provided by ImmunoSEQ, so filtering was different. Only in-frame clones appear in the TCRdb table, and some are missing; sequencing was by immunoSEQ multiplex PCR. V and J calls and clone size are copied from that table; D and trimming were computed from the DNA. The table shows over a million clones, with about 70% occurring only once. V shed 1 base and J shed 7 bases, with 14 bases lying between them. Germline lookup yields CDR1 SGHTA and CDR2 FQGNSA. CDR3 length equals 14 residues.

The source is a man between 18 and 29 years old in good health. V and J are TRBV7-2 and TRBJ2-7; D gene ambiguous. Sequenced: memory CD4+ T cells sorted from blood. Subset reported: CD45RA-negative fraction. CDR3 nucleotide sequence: TGTGCCAGCAGCTTAGACCCGACGGCCAGGGAGCAGTACTTC. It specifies CASSLDPTAREQYF.